This T cell receptor (beta chain) was identified in a study of CD8 T cells in ankylosing spondylitis. This clonotype was detected ten times or more. The antigen is undetermined. Study conclusions and caveats: Within ankylosing spondylitis blood, a TCR beta motif made up of fewer than ten highly homologous variants appeared to be characteristic.

This CDR3 has 14 amino acids. V was trimmed by 5 bases and J by 2 bases, leaving 11 bases between them. From the 5' RACE reads, TCRdb called clonotypes with MiXCR, one entry per CDR3 protein. The repertoire holds around 430,000 distinct CDR3 sequences, with 17% as singletons. This chain links TRBV12-3 or TRBV12-4 with TRBJ2-3; a weak D match, TRBD2 (6 bases). The clonotype comes from a male donor with ankylosing spondylitis. Sequencing was done on a sample of blood, either unsorted or a sorted T cell fraction (not recorded which). As DNA, the CDR3 is TGTGCCAGCAGTCCAGGGACTTTCACAGATACGCAGTATTTT. Its protein product is CASSPGTFTDTQYF.